This TCR beta chain was identified during a study of control samples from healthy donors and cancer patients. After removal of 3 bases from V and 7 bases from J, the junction contained 11 bases not matched to a gene. The CDR3 sequence is 16 residues long. Germline lookup yields CDR1 SGHKS and CDR2 YYEKEE (reference sequence). TCRdb keeps only in-frame clones here, not all; method: immunoSEQ multiplex PCR. The sample shows about 80,000 clones, 70% to 85% of them seen only once. This TCR derives from a man between 60 and 75 years old with head and neck cancer. The J gene is TRBJ2-1, the V gene TRBV5-5; 9 bases match TRBD1. The sample was PBMCs. CDR3 bases: TGTGCCAGCAGCTCGTTCGACAGGGGGTTGATGAATGAGCAGTTCTTC. It encodes CASSSFDRGLMNEQFF.